Described below is a single TCR beta chain sequence and its context. A read error is possible here, since a much larger clone lies one base away. TCR beta CDR3 amplification used RNA transcripts. Investigators did first-round RT-PCR with HTBI primers, then second-round multiplex PCR. TCRdb ran MiXCR on the multiplex PCR reads and lists one entry per CDR3 protein. This sample has 650,000 to 900,000 distinct CDR3 sequences, with around 40% found just once. The data were taken from a study of Graves' ophthalmopathy and Graves' hyperthyroidism. This CDR3 spans 15 amino acids. Germline trimming cut 0 bases from V and 4 bases from J; bases unmatched to any gene: 6. Germline V lookup: CDR1 SGHRS, CDR2 YFSETQ.

This receptor was obtained from an adult man with Graves' ophthalmopathy. The specimen sequenced was peripheral blood. The chain uses TRBV5-1 and TRBJ1-2, with TRBD1 identical over 7 bases. The CDR3 here is CASSLDGTVGYGYTF. CDR3 in DNA: TGCGCCAGCAGCTTGGACGGGACAGTAGGCTATGGCTACACCTTC.